Presented here are 2 T cell receptor beta chains from one specimen sequenced in a study of CD8 T cells in ankylosing spondylitis. TCRdb redid the calling of the 5' RACE reads with MiXCR, one entry per CDR3 protein. Found here are about 340,000 distinct CDR3 sequences, roughly 14% of them singletons; the top ten hold 0.95% to 1.4%. Material: blood, either unsorted or a sorted T cell fraction (not recorded which). These receptors came from a male donor with ankylosing spondylitis or in good health (not recorded which).

This chain joins TRBV6-4 and TRBJ2-1; TRBD2 agrees at 8 bases. Germline V CDR1 and CDR2: MRHNA, SNTAGT. Trimming removed 4 bases from V and 0 bases from J; junction bases left unmatched: 8. The CDR3 contains 17 residues. For the CDR3, the DNA is TGTGCCAGCAGTGGCTCATTTAGCGGGAACTCCTACAATGAGCAGTTCTTC. This gives the protein CASSGSFSGNSYNEQFF.

The V call is TRBV12-3 or TRBV12-4, the J call TRBJ2-1; TRBD1 might be the D (5 bases). Trimming shortened V by 3 bases and J by 2 bases, and 14 bases separated the two germline ends. The CDR3 has 16 amino acids. The CDR3 here is CASSLAQTVTYNEQFF. The DNA for the CDR3 is TGTGCCAGCAGTTTGGCCCAGACAGTTACCTACAATGAGCAGTTCTTC.